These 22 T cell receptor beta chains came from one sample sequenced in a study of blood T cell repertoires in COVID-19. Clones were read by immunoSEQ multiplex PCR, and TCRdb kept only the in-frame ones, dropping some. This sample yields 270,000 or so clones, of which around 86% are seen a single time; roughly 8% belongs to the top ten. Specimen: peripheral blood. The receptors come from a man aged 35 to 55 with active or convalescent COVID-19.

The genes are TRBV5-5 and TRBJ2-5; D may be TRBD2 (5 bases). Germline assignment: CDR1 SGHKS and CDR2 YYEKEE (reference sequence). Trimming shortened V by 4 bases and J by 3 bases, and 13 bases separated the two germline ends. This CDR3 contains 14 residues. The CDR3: CASSPRLSEETQYF. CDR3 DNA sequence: TGTGCCAGCAGCCCCAGACTATCCGAAGAGACCCAGTACTTC.

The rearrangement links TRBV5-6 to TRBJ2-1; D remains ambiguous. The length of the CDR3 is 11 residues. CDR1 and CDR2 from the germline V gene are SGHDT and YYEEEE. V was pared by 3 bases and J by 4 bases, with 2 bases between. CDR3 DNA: TGTGCCAGCAGCTCGTACAATGAGCAGTTCTTC. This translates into CASSSYNEQFF.

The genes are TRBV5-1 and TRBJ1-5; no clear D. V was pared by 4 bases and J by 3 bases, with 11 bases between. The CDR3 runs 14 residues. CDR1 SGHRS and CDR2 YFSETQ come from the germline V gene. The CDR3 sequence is CASSSGEINQPQHF. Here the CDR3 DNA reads TGCGCCAGCAGCAGCGGAGAAATCAATCAGCCCCAGCATTTT.

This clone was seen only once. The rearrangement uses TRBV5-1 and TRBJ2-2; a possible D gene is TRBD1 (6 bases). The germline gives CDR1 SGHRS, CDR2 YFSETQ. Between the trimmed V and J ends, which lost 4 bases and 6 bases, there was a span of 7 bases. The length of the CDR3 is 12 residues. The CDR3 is CASSQGPGELFF. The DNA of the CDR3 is TGCGCCAGCAGCCAGGGGCCCGGGGAGCTGTTTTTT.

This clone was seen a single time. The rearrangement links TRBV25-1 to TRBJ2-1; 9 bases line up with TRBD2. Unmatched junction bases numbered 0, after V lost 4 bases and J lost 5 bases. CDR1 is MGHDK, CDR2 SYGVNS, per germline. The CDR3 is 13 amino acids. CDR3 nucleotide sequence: TGTGCCAGCAGTGGACTAGCGGACAATGAGCAGTTCTTC. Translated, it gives CASSGLADNEQFF. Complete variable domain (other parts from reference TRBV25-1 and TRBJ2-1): EADIYQTPRYLVIGTGKKITLECSQTMGHDKMYWYQQDPGMELHLIHYSYGVNSTEKGDLSSESTVSRIRTEHFPLTLESARPSHTSQYLCASSGLADNEQFFGPGTRLTVL.

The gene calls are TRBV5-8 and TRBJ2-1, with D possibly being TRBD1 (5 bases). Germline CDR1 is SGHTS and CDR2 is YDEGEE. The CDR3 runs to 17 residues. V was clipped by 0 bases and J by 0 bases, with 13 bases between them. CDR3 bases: TGTGCCAGCAGCTTGGGTCTGGACACAAGCTCCTACAATGAGCAGTTCTTC. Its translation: CASSLGLDTSSYNEQFF.

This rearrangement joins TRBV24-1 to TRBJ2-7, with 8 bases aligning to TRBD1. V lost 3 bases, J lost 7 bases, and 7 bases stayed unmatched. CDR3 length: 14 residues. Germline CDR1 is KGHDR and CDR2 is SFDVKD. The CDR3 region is CATSDGQGEEEQYF. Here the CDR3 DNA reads TGTGCCACCAGTGATGGACAGGGAGAAGAAGAGCAGTACTTC.

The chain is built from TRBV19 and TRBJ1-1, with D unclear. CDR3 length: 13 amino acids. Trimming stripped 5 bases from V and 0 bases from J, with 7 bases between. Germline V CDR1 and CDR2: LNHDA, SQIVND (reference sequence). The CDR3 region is CASSGLVNTEAFF. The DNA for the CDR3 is TGTGCCAGTAGTGGTTTAGTGAACACTGAAGCTTTCTTT.

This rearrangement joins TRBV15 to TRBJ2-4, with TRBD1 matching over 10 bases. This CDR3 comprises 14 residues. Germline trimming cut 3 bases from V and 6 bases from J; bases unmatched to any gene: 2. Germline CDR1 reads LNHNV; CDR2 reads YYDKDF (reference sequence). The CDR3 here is CATSSRDRGNIQYF. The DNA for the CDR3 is TGTGCCACCAGCAGCCGGGACAGGGGAAACATTCAGTACTTC.

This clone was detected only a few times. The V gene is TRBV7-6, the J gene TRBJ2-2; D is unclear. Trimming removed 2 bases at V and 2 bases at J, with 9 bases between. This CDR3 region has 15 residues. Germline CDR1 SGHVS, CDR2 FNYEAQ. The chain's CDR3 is CASSLSDFNTGELFF. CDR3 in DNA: TGTGCCAGCAGCTTATCAGACTTCAACACCGGGGAGCTGTTTTTT. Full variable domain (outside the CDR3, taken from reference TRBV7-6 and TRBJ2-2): GAGVSQSPRYKVTKRGQDVALRCDPISGHVSLYWYRQALGQGPEFLTYFNYEAQQDKSGLPNDRFSAERPEGSISTLTIQRTEQRDSAMYRCASSLSDFNTGELFFGEGSRLTVL.

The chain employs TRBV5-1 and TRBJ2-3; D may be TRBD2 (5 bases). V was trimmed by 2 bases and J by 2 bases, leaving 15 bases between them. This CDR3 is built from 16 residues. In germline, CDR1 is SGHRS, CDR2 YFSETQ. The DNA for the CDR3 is TGCGCCAGCAGCTTAGATTTACCGGGATACACAGATACGCAGTATTTT. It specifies CASSLDLPGYTDTQYF.

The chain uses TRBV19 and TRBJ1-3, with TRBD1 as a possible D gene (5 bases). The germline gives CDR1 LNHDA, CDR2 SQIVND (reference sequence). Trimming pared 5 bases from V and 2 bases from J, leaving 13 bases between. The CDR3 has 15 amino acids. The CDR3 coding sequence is TGTGCCAGTAGTGCCACGACAGCAACTGGAAACACCATATATTTT. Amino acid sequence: CASSATTATGNTIYF.

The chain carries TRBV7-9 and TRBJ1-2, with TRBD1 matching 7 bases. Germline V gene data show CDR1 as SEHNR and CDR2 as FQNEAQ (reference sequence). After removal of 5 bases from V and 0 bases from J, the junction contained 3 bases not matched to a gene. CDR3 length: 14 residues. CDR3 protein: CASSLGTANYGYTF. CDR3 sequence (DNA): TGTGCCAGCAGCCTTGGGACAGCTAACTATGGCTACACCTTC.

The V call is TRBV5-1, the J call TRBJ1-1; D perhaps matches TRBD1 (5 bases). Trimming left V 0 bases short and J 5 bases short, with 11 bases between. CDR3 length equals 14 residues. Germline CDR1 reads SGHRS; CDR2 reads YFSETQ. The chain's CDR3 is CASSLVRPGTEAFF. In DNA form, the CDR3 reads TGCGCCAGCAGCTTGGTTCGGCCAGGGACTGAAGCTTTCTTT.

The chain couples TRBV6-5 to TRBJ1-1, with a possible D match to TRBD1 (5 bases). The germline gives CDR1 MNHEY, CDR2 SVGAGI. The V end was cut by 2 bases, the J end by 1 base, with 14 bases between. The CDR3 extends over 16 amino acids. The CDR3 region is CASSYGAGPSNTEAFF. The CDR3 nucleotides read TGTGCCAGCAGTTACGGGGCAGGGCCCTCGAACACTGAAGCTTTCTTT.

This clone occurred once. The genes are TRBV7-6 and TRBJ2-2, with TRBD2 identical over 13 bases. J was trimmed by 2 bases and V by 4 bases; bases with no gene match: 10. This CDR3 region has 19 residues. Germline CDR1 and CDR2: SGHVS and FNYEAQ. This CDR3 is CASSSRLAGGLGNTGELFF. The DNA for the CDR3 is TGTGCCAGCAGCTCAAGACTAGCGGGGGGCCTAGGAAACACCGGGGAGCTGTTTTTT.

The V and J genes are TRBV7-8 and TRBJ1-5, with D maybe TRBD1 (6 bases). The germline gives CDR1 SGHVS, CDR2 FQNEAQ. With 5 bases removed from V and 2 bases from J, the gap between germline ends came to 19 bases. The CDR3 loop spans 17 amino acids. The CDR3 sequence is CASSPSGRDMRNQPQHF. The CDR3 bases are TGTGCCAGCAGCCCTAGCGGAAGGGACATGCGCAATCAGCCCCAGCATTTT.

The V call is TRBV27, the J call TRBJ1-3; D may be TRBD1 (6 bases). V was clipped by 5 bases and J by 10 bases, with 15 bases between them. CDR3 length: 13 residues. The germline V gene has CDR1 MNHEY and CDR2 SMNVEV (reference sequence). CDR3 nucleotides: TGTGCCAGCAGTCCAAGGACAGCCGCTACCATATATTTT. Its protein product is CASSPRTAATIYF.

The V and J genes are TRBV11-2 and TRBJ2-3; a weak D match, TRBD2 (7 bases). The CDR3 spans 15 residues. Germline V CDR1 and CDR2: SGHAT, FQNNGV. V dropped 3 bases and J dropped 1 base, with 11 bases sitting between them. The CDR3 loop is CASSLRGGGTDTQYF. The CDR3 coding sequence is TGTGCCAGCAGCTTGAGGGGGGGTGGCACAGATACGCAGTATTTT.

CDR3 amino acids: CASSRGTGSPLHF. CDR3 coding DNA: TGTGCCAGCAGCCGAGGGACAGGTTCACCCCTCCACTTT. This rearrangement joins TRBV12-3 or TRBV12-4 to TRBJ1-6; 8 bases align to TRBD1. Unmatched junction bases numbered 4, after V lost 6 bases and J lost 9 bases. This CDR3 has 13 amino acids.

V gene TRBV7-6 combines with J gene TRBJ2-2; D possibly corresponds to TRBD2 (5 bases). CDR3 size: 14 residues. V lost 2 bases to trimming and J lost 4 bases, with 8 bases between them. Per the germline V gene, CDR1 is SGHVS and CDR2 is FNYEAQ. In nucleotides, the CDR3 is TGTGCCAGCAGCTTACAGGCGGGCACCGGGGAGCTGTTTTTT. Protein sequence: CASSLQAGTGELFF.

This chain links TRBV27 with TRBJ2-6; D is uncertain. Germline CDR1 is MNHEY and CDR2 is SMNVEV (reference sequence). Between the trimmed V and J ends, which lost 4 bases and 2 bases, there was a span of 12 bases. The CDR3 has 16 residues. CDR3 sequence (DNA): TGTGCCAGCAGTTCAAGGAGTTCAGCTGGGGCCAACGTCCTGACTTTC. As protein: CASSSRSSAGANVLTF.